This TCR beta chain came from a study of cytomegalovirus exposure and HLA in healthy donors. The PCR had 60 Vbeta and 13 Jbeta primers. Sequencing used immunoSEQ multiplex PCR; TCRdb keeps in-frame clones, though not all of them. The table includes approximately 120,000 clones, around 80% detected once. This sequence was found in a female donor in good health and CMV-seronegative. The sample consisted of PBMCs.

CDR3 bases: TGTGCCAGCAGCCAGCGGGACTCCATAATCGCGTTCTTC. It codes for CASSQRDSIIAFF. The chain recombines TRBV5-4 with TRBJ2-1; TRBD2 aligns across 7 bases. CDR3 length: 13 amino acids. Per germline, CDR1 SGHNT and CDR2 YYREEE (reference sequence). V lost 4 bases to trimming and J lost 15 bases; unmatched junction nucleotides: 13.